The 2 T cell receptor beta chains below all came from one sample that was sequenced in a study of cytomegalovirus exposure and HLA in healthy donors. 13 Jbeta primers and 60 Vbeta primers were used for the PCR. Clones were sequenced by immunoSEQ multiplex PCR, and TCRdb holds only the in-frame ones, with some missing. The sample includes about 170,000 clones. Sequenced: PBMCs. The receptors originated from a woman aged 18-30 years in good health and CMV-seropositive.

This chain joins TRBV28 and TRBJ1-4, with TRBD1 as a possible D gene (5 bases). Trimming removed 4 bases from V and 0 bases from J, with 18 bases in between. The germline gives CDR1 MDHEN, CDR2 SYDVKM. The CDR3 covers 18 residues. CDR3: CASSSTTDTNPTNEKLFF. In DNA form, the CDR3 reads TGTGCCAGCAGTTCGACGACAGACACTAACCCAACTAATGAAAAACTGTTTTTT.

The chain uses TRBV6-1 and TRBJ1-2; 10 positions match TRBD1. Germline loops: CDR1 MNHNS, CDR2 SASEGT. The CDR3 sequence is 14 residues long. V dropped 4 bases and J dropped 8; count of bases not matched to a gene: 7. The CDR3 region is CASSVPGQGTGYTF. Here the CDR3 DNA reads TGTGCCAGCAGTGTCCCGGGACAGGGGACGGGCTACACCTTC.